This T cell receptor beta chain was found in a study of identical twins (dated by TCRdb to about 2016). In the study overall: To test whether fetal clonotypes persist, this study deep-sequenced TCR alpha and beta repertoires from monozygotic twins, from unrelated adults of various ages, and from cord blood. To rule out contamination, replicate twin experiments were performed at different times with different library preparation protocols.

Study-level results and caveats: Conclusions relied on cross-sectional statistical analysis, since the same donors could not be followed over many years. The excess sharing between twins in beta out-of-frame sequences was weaker because fewer shared sequences reduced the signal-to-noise ratio. Fewer insertions were carried by abundant cord blood beta clonotypes; a weaker similar trend was observed in young adult naive repertoires, while no such trend was observed in memory repertoires. Compared with coincidental sharing between unrelated individuals, an excess of low generation-probability sequences was observed among out-of-frame TCR alpha sequences shared between twins. Recombination models systematically underestimated out-of-frame TCR alpha sharing in monozygotic twins but agreed with sharing between unrelated individuals. Invariant T cells such as MAIT and iNKT could partly confound zero-insertion analyses, although diverse VJ usage argued against such confounding for most clonotypes.

The library was generated by 5' RACE. Instrument used: Illumina HiSeq 2000. A universal primer binding site was introduced by template switching, and a unique molecular identifier was present in the final cDNA, enabling accurate counting of TCR cDNA molecules. Specific primers in the conserved constant-segment region were used to synthesize first-strand cDNA for TCR alpha and beta chains. Each cDNA library was double barcoded, with a SMART-Mk sample barcode plus Illumina barcodes, to control for contamination. TruSeq adapter sequences, together with Illumina sample barcodes, were added in two successive PCR steps. Sequencing of the TCR alpha and beta cDNA libraries was done on the Illumina HiSeq platform using custom primers. Regarding the original processing steps: MiGEC processed the raw reads to extract unique molecular identifiers, while MiXCR was used to determine the CDR3 positions. For each individual, recombination models were inferred using an EM algorithm with the repgenHMM and IGoR tools. Shared clonotypes were analyzed with the tcR package in R, and sharing was normalized by the product of cloneset sizes. Out-of-frame nonproductive sequences were analyzed to study raw recombination free of thymic and clonal selection effects. The raw public reads went through TCRdb reprocessing: fastp at Q25, MiXCR clone calling, in-frame beta chains kept. Rows matching on CDR3 protein sequence are summarized as one entry with the most common DNA and genes. The V and J calls shown here were made by TCRdb, not taken from the authors' results. This sample has hundreds of thousands of distinct CDR3 sequences in its table, and around 21% of those were observed once. About 4.5% of the sample belongs to the ten largest clones.

This clonotype came up a few times. What this receptor recognizes is not known. Base qualities are not recorded, but no much larger clone differs from it by a single base. From its cysteine to its phenylalanine, the CDR3 spans 13 amino acids. The only DNA kept is the CDR3, 39 bases in frame from the first base. V is pared back by 5 bases and J by 13 bases, with 18 bases lying between the germline termini. The CDR1 and CDR2 encoded by the germline V gene are MDHEN and SYDVKM. Every donor in the study was a healthy Caucasian. Three pairs of female monozygotic twins, all aged about 18 to 29 years, were included in the twin cohort. RNA for TCR libraries was isolated from peripheral blood mononuclear cells. The sample was also reused in another study, on T cells expressing NK-cell markers. As the second publication notes: About 8 donors provided sorted CD3+CD56+NKG2C+, CD3+CD56+NKG2C- and CD3+CD56-NKG2C+ T-cell subsets, whose TCR beta-chain repertoires were profiled. Of the eight sequenced donors, seven were found to be HCMV-seropositive and one was found to be HCMV-seronegative. To restrict sorting to alphabetaTCR-expressing T cells, an anti-gammadeltaTCR antibody was added in several experiments. In several donors, the dominant CD3+CD56+NKG2C+ clonotypes were among the top 10 CD8+ clonotypes and accounted for about 1.0-7.5% of CD8+ T cells. Those dominant clonotypes were again the most abundant among CD3+CD56-NKG2C+ cells in a few donors, at roughly 25-60.1%. Whether the expanded NKG2C-expressing T cell clones were specific for HCMV antigens was left unclear. The study sequenced eight donors, all healthy volunteers chosen at random: three men and five women. A commercial ELISA kit detecting HCMV-specific IgG in serum was used to determine HCMV serostatus. For several donors, bulk peripheral blood T-cell repertoires were additionally sequenced from unsorted PBMC. MIGEC handled demultiplexing of the reads and grouping by UMI, while MiTCR was used to assemble and quantify clonotypes. Only TCR cDNA sequences supported by at least two reads were kept to exclude erroneous sequences. Downstream repertoire analysis used the tcR package, and clonotypes were matched across fractions by CDR3 nucleotide sequence plus V segment. VDJmatch was used to annotate antigen specificity against VDJdb, with one amino acid substitution allowed in CDR3.

The material sequenced was PBMCs. This clonotype was obtained from a woman aged 18-29 years in good health. Rearrangement joined TRBV28 to TRBJ2-1, with no D gene named confidently. The DNA reads as follows: TGTGCCAGCAGTCGCGTAGACATCAGAATACAGTTCTTC. Its amino acids are CASSRVDIRIQFF.